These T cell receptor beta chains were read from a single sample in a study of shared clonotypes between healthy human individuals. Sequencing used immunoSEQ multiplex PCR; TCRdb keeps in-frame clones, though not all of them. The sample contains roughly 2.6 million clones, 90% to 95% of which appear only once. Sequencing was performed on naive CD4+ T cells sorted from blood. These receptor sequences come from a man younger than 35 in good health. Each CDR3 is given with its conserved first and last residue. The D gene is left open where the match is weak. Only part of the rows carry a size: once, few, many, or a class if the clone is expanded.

cdr3_aa: CASSPREAGGGTDTQYF
cdr3_nt: TGTGCCAGCTCACCAAGAGAAGCGGGGGGCGGCACAGATACGCAGTATTTT
clone_size: -
d_call: TRBD2
v_call: TRBV18
j_call: TRBJ2-3

cdr3_aa: CASSLWTVNTEAFF
cdr3_nt: TGTGCCAGCAGCTTGTGGACAGTGAACACTGAAGCTTTCTTT
clone_size: -
d_call: -
v_call: TRBV5-5
j_call: TRBJ1-1

cdr3_aa: CASSLEPGHLLNYEQYF
cdr3_nt: TGTGCCAGCAGCTTAGAACCAGGGCACCTCTTAAACTACGAGCAGTACTTC
clone_size: -
d_call: -
v_call: TRBV7-2
j_call: TRBJ2-7

cdr3_aa: CASSYRGLTGGELFF
cdr3_nt: TGTGCCAGCAGTTACAGGGGGCTGACGGGCGGGGAGCTGTTTTTT
clone_size: once
d_call: TRBD1
v_call: TRBV6-5
j_call: TRBJ2-2

cdr3_aa: CASSKQGGVSYEQYF
cdr3_nt: TGTGCCAGTAGTAAACAGGGGGGCGTCTCCTACGAGCAGTACTTC
clone_size: few
d_call: TRBD1
v_call: TRBV19
j_call: TRBJ2-7

cdr3_aa: CAWSVGHSFNQPQHF
cdr3_nt: TGTGCCTGGAGTGTAGGGCACAGTTTTAATCAGCCCCAGCATTTT
clone_size: few
d_call: -
v_call: TRBV30
j_call: TRBJ1-5

cdr3_aa: CAIAATTNEKLFF
cdr3_nt: TGTGCCATCGCGGCCACCACTAATGAAAAACTGTTTTTT
clone_size: -
d_call: -
v_call: TRBV10-3
j_call: TRBJ1-4

cdr3_aa: CASSSDRLPNEQYF
cdr3_nt: TGCGCCAGCAGCTCCGACAGGTTGCCTAACGAGCAGTACTTC
clone_size: -
d_call: -
v_call: TRBV5-1
j_call: TRBJ2-7

cdr3_aa: CASSPRTGDQQFF
cdr3_nt: TGTGCCAGCTCACCACGGACAGGGGACCAGCAGTTCTTC
clone_size: once
d_call: TRBD1
v_call: TRBV18
j_call: TRBJ2-1

cdr3_aa: CASRRDSEGELFF
cdr3_nt: TGCGCCAGCAGGCGGGACTCGGAAGGGGAGCTGTTTTTT
clone_size: -
d_call: -
v_call: TRBV5-1
j_call: TRBJ2-2

cdr3_aa: CASSAYSGSYEQFF
cdr3_nt: TGTGCCAGTAGTGCCTATAGCGGGAGCTATGAGCAGTTCTTC
clone_size: -
d_call: TRBD2
v_call: TRBV19
j_call: TRBJ2-1

cdr3_aa: CASSIDSSEQYF
cdr3_nt: TGTGCCAGCAGCATAGACAGCTCGGAGCAGTACTTC
clone_size: -
d_call: -
v_call: TRBV11-2
j_call: TRBJ2-7

cdr3_aa: CATTPAGSNYGYTF
cdr3_nt: TGTGCCACCACCCCGGCAGGTTCTAACTATGGCTACACCTTC
clone_size: -
d_call: -
v_call: TRBV10-3
j_call: TRBJ1-2

cdr3_aa: CASSVGPVAYGYTF
cdr3_nt: TGTGCCAGCAGCGTCGGACCTGTAGCGTATGGCTACACCTTC
clone_size: -
d_call: -
v_call: TRBV7-2
j_call: TRBJ1-2

cdr3_aa: CASRLRGGDQETQYF
cdr3_nt: TGTGCCAGCAGGCTGCGGGGGGGCGACCAAGAGACCCAGTACTTC
clone_size: -
d_call: TRBD2
v_call: TRBV5-4
j_call: TRBJ2-5